Listed below are T cell receptor beta chains from one sample, sequenced in a study of technical replicates of blood from several donors. This table comes from immunoSEQ multiplex PCR, and its TCRdb copy is limited to in-frame clones, with some not included. The sample consists of fewer than 90,000 clones, around 94% of them appearing once. The sample was T cells isolated from PBMCs. These receptors were taken from a human donor in good health. Both conserved end residues are part of each CDR3. Fields, in order: CDR3 protein, CDR3 DNA, J gene, V gene, clone size, D gene. A D gene is named only where the DNA matches it firmly. Where a row states a size, it is once, few, many or the class of an expanded clone; other rows omit it.

cdr3_aa: CASSAPGQGASGEQYF
cdr3_nt: TGTGCCAGCTCAGCACCAGGACAGGGGGCAAGCGGGGAGCAGTACTTC
j_call: TRBJ2-7
v_call: TRBV18
clone_size: .
d_call: TRBD1

cdr3_aa: CASSSGTLSGANVLTF
cdr3_nt: TGCGCCAGCAGTTCCGGGACTTTGTCTGGGGCCAACGTCCTGACTTTC
j_call: TRBJ2-6
v_call: TRBV5-1
clone_size: .
d_call: .

cdr3_aa: CASSEFYSGFSYEQYF
cdr3_nt: TGTGCCAGCAGCGAATTCTATAGCGGGTTCTCCTACGAGCAGTACTTC
j_call: TRBJ2-7
v_call: TRBV6-1
clone_size: .
d_call: TRBD2

cdr3_aa: CASSGALRPQHF
cdr3_nt: TGTGCCAGCAGTGGAGCCCTCCGGCCCCAGCATTTT
j_call: TRBJ1-5
v_call: TRBV6-1
clone_size: .
d_call: .

cdr3_aa: CASSLQGFDGYTF
cdr3_nt: TGTGCCAGCAGTCTCCAGGGTTTCGATGGCTACACCTTC
j_call: TRBJ1-2
v_call: TRBV6-5
clone_size: .
d_call: .

cdr3_aa: CSVVGGLAGGDEQYF
cdr3_nt: TGCAGCGTTGTGGGGGGACTAGCGGGAGGGGACGAGCAGTACTTC
j_call: TRBJ2-7
v_call: TRBV29-1
clone_size: .
d_call: TRBD2

cdr3_aa: CASSPLSTGGPSYNEQFF
cdr3_nt: TGTGCCAGCAGCCCTCTTAGTACGGGAGGGCCTTCTTACAATGAGCAGTTCTTC
j_call: TRBJ2-1
v_call: TRBV4-2
clone_size: once
d_call: TRBD2

cdr3_aa: CAWSAQADQPQHF
cdr3_nt: TGTGCCTGGAGTGCACAGGCCGATCAGCCCCAGCATTTT
j_call: TRBJ1-5
v_call: TRBV30
clone_size: .
d_call: .

cdr3_aa: CASSQRTGKEKLFF
cdr3_nt: TGTGCCAGCAGCCAAAGGACAGGGAAGGAAAAACTGTTTTTT
j_call: TRBJ1-4
v_call: TRBV14
clone_size: .
d_call: TRBD1

cdr3_aa: CASSVIDRDYTEAFF
cdr3_nt: TGTGCCAGCAGTGTTATAGACAGGGATTACACTGAAGCTTTCTTT
j_call: TRBJ1-1
v_call: TRBV25-1
clone_size: .
d_call: TRBD1

cdr3_aa: CASSYTAGELFF
cdr3_nt: TGTGCCAGCAGTTACACCGCCGGGGAGCTGTTTTTT
j_call: TRBJ2-2
v_call: TRBV2
clone_size: .
d_call: .

cdr3_aa: CASSYSPQGGSDEQYF
cdr3_nt: TGTGCCAGCAGTTACTCGCCACAGGGGGGCTCCGACGAGCAGTACTTC
j_call: TRBJ2-7
v_call: TRBV6-6
clone_size: .
d_call: TRBD1

cdr3_aa: CASGPTLGGMNTEAFF
cdr3_nt: TGTGCTAGTGGTCCCACTCTGGGGGGTATGAACACTGAAGCTTTCTTT
j_call: TRBJ1-1
v_call: TRBV12-5
clone_size: .
d_call: .

cdr3_aa: CASSLWDTNYGYTF
cdr3_nt: TGTGCCAGCAGTTTATGGGACACTAACTATGGCTACACCTTC
j_call: TRBJ1-2
v_call: TRBV28
clone_size: few
d_call: .

cdr3_aa: CASSEFPGGNGYTF
cdr3_nt: TGTGCCAGCAGTGAATTTCCGGGGGGCAATGGCTACACCTTC
j_call: TRBJ1-2
v_call: TRBV2
clone_size: .
d_call: .

cdr3_aa: CASSVGGEAYEQYF
cdr3_nt: TGTGCCAGCAGTGTAGGGGGCGAGGCGTACGAGCAGTACTTC
j_call: TRBJ2-7
v_call: TRBV2
clone_size: .
d_call: TRBD1

cdr3_aa: CASTLAPSYNEQFF
cdr3_nt: TGTGCCAGCACCCTAGCGCCATCCTACAATGAGCAGTTCTTC
j_call: TRBJ2-1
v_call: TRBV2
clone_size: .
d_call: .

cdr3_aa: CASSEVNEQYF
cdr3_nt: TGTGCCAGCAGTGAAGTAAACGAGCAGTACTTC
j_call: TRBJ2-7
v_call: TRBV2
clone_size: .
d_call: .

cdr3_aa: CASSFNGNEKLFF
cdr3_nt: TGTGCCAGCAGTTTTAACGGTAATGAAAAACTGTTTTTT
j_call: TRBJ1-4
v_call: TRBV27
clone_size: .
d_call: .

cdr3_aa: CASSYYEQYF
cdr3_nt: TGTGCCAGCTCGTACTACGAGCAGTACTTC
j_call: TRBJ2-7
v_call: TRBV6-1
clone_size: .
d_call: .

cdr3_aa: CASSTQGSGNYGYTF
cdr3_nt: TGTGCCAGCAGCACGCAAGGTTCGGGGAACTATGGCTACACCTTC
j_call: TRBJ1-2
v_call: TRBV7-9
clone_size: few
d_call: .

cdr3_aa: CASSQERREIPEQYF
cdr3_nt: TGTGCCAGCAGCCAAGAAAGGCGGGAAATCCCCGAGCAGTACTTC
j_call: TRBJ2-7
v_call: TRBV14
clone_size: .
d_call: .

cdr3_aa: CASSIQGMNQPQHF
cdr3_nt: TGTGCCAGTAGTATCCAGGGGATGAATCAGCCCCAGCATTTT
j_call: TRBJ1-5
v_call: TRBV19
clone_size: .
d_call: .

cdr3_aa: CASSPEFLVTEAFF
cdr3_nt: TGTGCCAGCTCACCCGAATTCCTAGTCACTGAAGCTTTCTTT
j_call: TRBJ1-1
v_call: TRBV18
clone_size: .
d_call: .

cdr3_aa: CATRSESEAFF
cdr3_nt: TGTGCCACCCGGAGTGAATCCGAAGCTTTCTTT
j_call: TRBJ1-1
v_call: TRBV10-3
clone_size: .
d_call: .

cdr3_aa: CASSAGNGRREKLFF
cdr3_nt: TGTGCCAGCAGCGCGGGAAATGGGAGGAGGGAAAAACTGTTTTTT
j_call: TRBJ1-4
v_call: TRBV11-3
clone_size: .
d_call: .

cdr3_aa: CATRREGGKLFF
cdr3_nt: TGTGCCACCAGGAGGGAGGGGGGAAAACTGTTTTTT
j_call: TRBJ1-4
v_call: TRBV15
clone_size: .
d_call: .

cdr3_aa: CAREEGQRAKAFF
cdr3_nt: TGTGCCAGAGAGGAGGGGCAGCGAGCGAAAGCTTTCTTT
j_call: TRBJ1-1
v_call: TRBV2
clone_size: .
d_call: .

cdr3_aa: CASSDQIAGGEQFF
cdr3_nt: TGTGCCAGCAGTGACCAAATAGCGGGGGGGGAGCAGTTCTTC
j_call: TRBJ2-1
v_call: TRBV6-4
clone_size: .
d_call: TRBD2

cdr3_aa: CASSSGLAGLTDTQYF
cdr3_nt: TGTGCCAGCAGCTCTGGACTAGCGGGACTCACAGATACGCAGTATTTT
j_call: TRBJ2-3
v_call: TRBV7-2
clone_size: .
d_call: TRBD2

cdr3_aa: CASSGGSPRGYTF
cdr3_nt: TGTGCCAGCAGTGGAGGCTCCCCCCGAGGCTACACCTTC
j_call: TRBJ1-2
v_call: TRBV6-1
clone_size: once
d_call: .

cdr3_aa: CASSQGLGVFYGYTF
cdr3_nt: TGTGCCAGCAGCCAAGGTTTAGGGGTATTCTATGGCTACACCTTC
j_call: TRBJ1-2
v_call: TRBV4-2
clone_size: .
d_call: .

cdr3_aa: CASSRPSGGDYGYTF
cdr3_nt: TGTGCCAGCAGTCGACCTAGCGGGGGCGACTATGGCTACACCTTC
j_call: TRBJ1-2
v_call: TRBV6-1
clone_size: .
d_call: .

cdr3_aa: CAISEEGADTEAFF
cdr3_nt: TGTGCCATCAGTGAAGAGGGGGCTGATACTGAAGCTTTCTTT
j_call: TRBJ1-1
v_call: TRBV10-3
clone_size: .
d_call: TRBD1

cdr3_aa: CSVRQPGLAGNTGELFF
cdr3_nt: TGCAGCGTTCGACAGCCGGGACTAGCGGGAAACACCGGGGAGCTGTTTTTT
j_call: TRBJ2-2
v_call: TRBV29-1
clone_size: .
d_call: TRBD2

cdr3_aa: CASSGTDRSYEQYF
cdr3_nt: TGCGCCAGCAGCGGCACAGACAGATCCTACGAGCAGTACTTC
j_call: TRBJ2-7
v_call: TRBV10-2
clone_size: .
d_call: .

cdr3_aa: CASSPSVTAETQYF
cdr3_nt: TGTGCCAGCTCACCCTCGGTGACAGCGGAGACCCAGTACTTC
j_call: TRBJ2-5
v_call: TRBV18
clone_size: .
d_call: .

cdr3_aa: CSVPSYRGGGYTF
cdr3_nt: TGCAGCGTCCCCTCATATAGGGGAGGTGGCTACACCTTC
j_call: TRBJ1-2
v_call: TRBV29-1
clone_size: .
d_call: .

cdr3_aa: CASSGRRSNTGELFF
cdr3_nt: TGTGCCAGCAGCGGTAGGAGATCGAACACCGGGGAGCTGTTTTTT
j_call: TRBJ2-2
v_call: TRBV9
clone_size: .
d_call: .

cdr3_aa: CASSLVQGPFSYNEQFF
cdr3_nt: TGTGCCAGCAGCTTGGTACAGGGCCCCTTCTCCTACAATGAGCAGTTCTTC
j_call: TRBJ2-1
v_call: TRBV5-6
clone_size: .
d_call: .

cdr3_aa: CASTLDLLAGGNEQFF
cdr3_nt: TGTGCCAGCACCTTAGATCTACTAGCGGGGGGGAATGAGCAGTTCTTC
j_call: TRBJ2-1
v_call: TRBV7-6
clone_size: .
d_call: TRBD2

cdr3_aa: CASSFRLNTGELFF
cdr3_nt: TGTGCCAGCAGCTTTAGACTGAACACCGGGGAGCTGTTTTTT
j_call: TRBJ2-2
v_call: TRBV7-2
clone_size: .
d_call: .

cdr3_aa: CASEWTSGSTDTQYF
cdr3_nt: TGTGCCAGCGAATGGACTAGCGGGAGCACAGATACGCAGTATTTT
j_call: TRBJ2-3
v_call: TRBV28
clone_size: .
d_call: TRBD2

cdr3_aa: CASSLFTTWPGRETQYF
cdr3_nt: TGTGCCAGCAGTTTATTTACAACGTGGCCAGGCCGGGAGACCCAGTACTTC
j_call: TRBJ2-5
v_call: TRBV28
clone_size: .
d_call: .

cdr3_aa: CASLDLTTYEQYF
cdr3_nt: TGTGCCAGCCTGGACTTAACCACCTACGAGCAGTACTTC
j_call: TRBJ2-7
v_call: TRBV6-1
clone_size: .
d_call: .

cdr3_aa: CASSLGGGSFYEQYF
cdr3_nt: TGCGCCAGCAGCTTGGGCGGCGGGAGCTTTTACGAGCAGTACTTC
j_call: TRBJ2-7
v_call: TRBV5-1
clone_size: once
d_call: TRBD2

cdr3_aa: CASSPFQGGYGYTF
cdr3_nt: TGTGCCAGCAGCCCATTCCAGGGTGGCTATGGCTACACCTTC
j_call: TRBJ1-2
v_call: TRBV7-2
clone_size: .
d_call: .

cdr3_aa: CASKTGNSYEQYF
cdr3_nt: TGTGCCAGTAAGACGGGAAACTCCTACGAGCAGTACTTC
j_call: TRBJ2-7
v_call: TRBV19
clone_size: .
d_call: .

cdr3_aa: CASSMGQGLYQPQHF
cdr3_nt: TGTGCCAGCAGCATGGGACAGGGATTGTATCAGCCCCAGCATTTT
j_call: TRBJ1-5
v_call: TRBV7-2
clone_size: .
d_call: TRBD1

cdr3_aa: CASSITSTHSNQPQHF
cdr3_nt: TGTGCCAGTAGTATAACCTCTACTCATAGCAATCAGCCCCAGCATTTT
j_call: TRBJ1-5
v_call: TRBV19
clone_size: once
d_call: .

cdr3_aa: CASSFRWQGRETQYF
cdr3_nt: TGTGCCAGCAGCTTTAGGTGGCAGGGGCGGGAGACCCAGTACTTC
j_call: TRBJ2-5
v_call: TRBV7-2
clone_size: .
d_call: .

cdr3_aa: CASSSTPSEQYF
cdr3_nt: TGTGCCAGCAGTTCGACTCCGTCGGAGCAGTACTTC
j_call: TRBJ2-7
v_call: TRBV6-5
clone_size: .
d_call: .

cdr3_aa: CSASRDTQYF
cdr3_nt: TGCAGTGCTAGTCGGGATACGCAGTATTTT
j_call: TRBJ2-3
v_call: TRBV20-1
clone_size: .
d_call: .

cdr3_aa: CAWILHNTEAFF
cdr3_nt: TGTGCCTGGATATTACACAACACTGAAGCTTTCTTT
j_call: TRBJ1-1
v_call: TRBV30
clone_size: .
d_call: .

cdr3_aa: CASSPTGGMNTEAFF
cdr3_nt: TGTGCCAGCAGCCCCACAGGGGGTATGAACACTGAAGCTTTCTTT
j_call: TRBJ1-1
v_call: TRBV7-9
clone_size: once
d_call: TRBD1

cdr3_aa: CASSQERGGRGNEQFF
cdr3_nt: TGCGCCAGCAGCCAAGAGCGGGGGGGCAGGGGCAATGAGCAGTTCTTC
j_call: TRBJ2-1
v_call: TRBV4-1
clone_size: .
d_call: TRBD2

cdr3_aa: CASNDAGATGELFF
cdr3_nt: TGTGCCAGTAATGACGCGGGAGCCACCGGGGAGCTGTTTTTT
j_call: TRBJ2-2
v_call: TRBV19
clone_size: .
d_call: TRBD2

cdr3_aa: CASSLVGQGLAGVDEQYF
cdr3_nt: TGCGCCAGCAGCTTGGTGGGACAGGGACTAGCGGGAGTGGACGAGCAGTACTTC
j_call: TRBJ2-7
v_call: TRBV5-1
clone_size: .
d_call: TRBD2